Sequencing of this T cell receptor beta chain was carried out in a study of T cells in Graves' hyperthyroidism and ophthalmopathy. Amplified TCR beta CDR3 regions came from RNA transcripts. First-round RT-PCR with HTBI primers amplified the TCR CDR3 region. TCRdb fed the multiplex PCR reads into MiXCR, producing one record per CDR3 protein. This table holds 730,000 or so distinct CDR3 sequences, around 20% found once. Based on clinical symptoms, serum thyroxine and TRAb, thyroid ultrasound and orbital computed tomography, diagnoses were reached. The PBMCs had their origin in more than 9.5 ml of fresh peripheral blood. This clonotype showed up many times. The CDR3 runs to 16 residues. Germline values: CDR1 SGHAT, CDR2 FQNNGV. V gave up 5 bases and J gave up 5 bases; unmatched junction bases: 8.

Sequencing was performed on blood. The TCR was taken from a woman aged 45 to 65 with Graves' hyperthyroidism that later progressed to Graves' ophthalmopathy. The chain combines TRBV11-2 with TRBJ2-1, with 11 bases lining up with TRBD2. CDR3 bases: TGTGCCAGCAGCCCACTGACTAGCGGGGATCACAATGAGCAGTTCTTC. It translates to CASSPLTSGDHNEQFF.